This T cell receptor beta chain stems from a study of T cells in Graves' hyperthyroidism and ophthalmopathy. Study-level findings and limits: Ophthalmopathy cases were set apart from stable hyperthyroidism by a 13 V-J model.

This CDR3 is built from 17 residues. The V end lost 6 bases, the J end lost 8 bases, and 25 bases lay between the germline ends. This clonotype came up many times. Its antigen remains unidentified. The definition of stable Graves' hyperthyroidism was no ophthalmopathy progression within 18 months. Aged 18 to 65, the patients had hyperthyroidism that was newly diagnosed and had lasted under 2 months. The TCR beta CDR3 regions underwent amplification using RNA transcripts as the source. The HTBI primer set drove a first-round RT-PCR of the TCR CDR3. TCRdb re-called the multiplex PCR reads with MiXCR, one entry per CDR3 protein. The top ten clones hold approximately 7.5% of a sample with around 450,000 distinct CDR3 sequences, around 16% of them seen once.

The source of this sequence is a woman younger than 35 with Graves' hyperthyroidism. This chain connects TRBV12-3 or TRBV12-4 to TRBJ2-2; possible D gene TRBD1, 5 bases. The sequencing sample was made of blood. The CDR3 is CASRPPRAPAAQGELFF. In nucleotides, the CDR3 is TGTGCCAGCAGACCTCCCAGGGCACCCGCCGCTCAAGGGGAGCTGTTTTTT.